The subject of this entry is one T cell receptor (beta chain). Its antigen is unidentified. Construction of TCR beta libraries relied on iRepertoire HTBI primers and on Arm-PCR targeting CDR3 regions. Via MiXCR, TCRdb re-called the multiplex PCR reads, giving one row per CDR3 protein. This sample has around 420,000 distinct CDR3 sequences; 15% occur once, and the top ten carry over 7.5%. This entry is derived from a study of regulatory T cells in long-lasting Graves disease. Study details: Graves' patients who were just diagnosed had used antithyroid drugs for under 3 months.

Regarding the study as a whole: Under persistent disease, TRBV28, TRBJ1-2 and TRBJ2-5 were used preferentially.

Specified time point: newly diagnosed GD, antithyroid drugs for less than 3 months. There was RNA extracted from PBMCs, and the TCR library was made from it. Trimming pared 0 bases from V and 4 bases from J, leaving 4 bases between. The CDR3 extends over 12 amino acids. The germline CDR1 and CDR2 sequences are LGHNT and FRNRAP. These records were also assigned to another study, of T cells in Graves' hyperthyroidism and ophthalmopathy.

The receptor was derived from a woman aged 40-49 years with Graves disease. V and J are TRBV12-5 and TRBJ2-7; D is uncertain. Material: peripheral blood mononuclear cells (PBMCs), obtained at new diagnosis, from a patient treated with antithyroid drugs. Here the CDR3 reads CASGLVPYEQYF. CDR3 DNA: TGTGCTAGTGGTTTGGTGCCATACGAGCAGTACTTC.